These 3 T cell receptor beta chains share one sample of origin, sequenced in a study of blood T cell repertoires in COVID-19. Some clones are missing from TCRdb's copy, which holds only in-frame ones; the method was immunoSEQ multiplex PCR. The table shows hundreds of thousands of clones, with 85% occurring only once. The sample taken for sequencing was PBMCs or T cells enriched from blood (not recorded which). Receptors originate from a man aged 40-49 years who had recovered from COVID-19.

This clone was detected many times. This chain links TRBV6-4 with TRBJ2-3; TRBD2 aligns across 10 bases. The junction had 0 bases not matched to a gene; V was cut back by 5 bases and J by 1 base. CDR1 is MRHNA and CDR2 is SNTAGT in the germline V gene. This CDR3 contains 14 residues. Written as DNA, the CDR3 is TGTGCCAGCAGTAGCGGGAGGGGCACAGATACGCAGTATTTT. As protein: CASSSGRGTDTQYF.

The chain employs TRBV5-1 and TRBJ2-7; 7 positions agree with TRBD1. This CDR3 has 13 amino acids. The J segment lost 3 bases and the V segment lost 3 bases, leaving 3 bases of the junction unmatched. Germline V gene sequence: CDR1 SGHRS, CDR2 YFSETQ. The CDR3 DNA reads TGCGCCAGCAGCTGGGACAGAGTCTACGAGCAGTACTTC. Amino acid sequence: CASSWDRVYEQYF.

This clone has only one observation. The chain is built from TRBV29-1 and TRBJ1-1; D might be TRBD1 (6 bases). V lost 7 bases and J lost 3, with 15 bases in between. The CDR3 has 13 residues. Germline V gene lookup returns CDR1 SQVTM and CDR2 ANQGSEA. CDR3 region: CSADRRLDTEAFF. The CDR3 region has the DNA TGCAGCGCCGACAGGAGACTCGACACTGAAGCTTTCTTT.